The 27 T cell receptor beta chains below come from one sample, sequenced in a study of CD4+ T cells in melanoma. Method: immunoSEQ multiplex PCR; TCRdb's copy keeps in-frame clones and lacks some. The table has around 15,000 clones, more than 55% seen once. Source material: cells from a culture (not recorded whether cultured in vitro). These receptors were obtained from a human donor with melanoma.

This clone was detected a few times. This rearrangement joins TRBV18 to TRBJ2-7; unclear D gene. Germline assignment: CDR1 KGHSH and CDR2 LQKENI. V was cut by 5 bases and J by 0 bases, with 5 bases left in between. The CDR3 is 12 amino acids. CDR3 DNA: TGTGCCAGCTCAGAGTACTCCTACGAGCAGTACTTC. It encodes CASSEYSYEQYF.

By sample share, this clone is medium-sized. The chain joins TRBV7-9 to TRBJ2-7, with D maybe TRBD2 (6 bases). Between the trimmed V and J ends, which lost 1 base and 6 bases, there was a span of 13 bases. Germline assignment: CDR1 SEHNR and CDR2 FQNEAQ (reference sequence). The CDR3 spans 14 residues. For the CDR3, the DNA is TGTGCCAGCAGCTTAGTTGGAGGGTATCCCGAGCAGTACTTC. Encoded protein: CASSLVGGYPEQYF. Full variable domain (outside the CDR3, taken from reference TRBV7-9 and TRBJ2-7): DTGVSQNPRHKITKRGQNVTFRCDPISEHNRLYWYRQTLGQGPEFLTYFQNEAQLEKSRLLSDRFSAERPKGSFSTLEIQRTEQGDSAMYLCASSLVGGYPEQYFGPGTRLTVT.

The V call is TRBV7-6, the J call TRBJ1-1, with unresolved D. Germline loops: CDR1 SGHVS, CDR2 FNYEAQ. The CDR3 length is 13 residues. V gave up 6 bases and J gave up 1 base, with 9 bases separating them. The CDR3 DNA sequence: TGTGCCAGCAGTTTTAGACAGAACACTGAAGCTTTCTTT. This codes for CASSFRQNTEAFF.

The chain carries TRBV6-1 and TRBJ2-1, with TRBD1 matching over 7 bases. The V gene's germline CDR1 is MNHNS and CDR2 SASEGT. This CDR3 contains 16 residues. The V and J ends lost 1 base and 0 bases, in that order; junction bases with no gene match: 3. CDR3 nucleotide sequence: TGTGCCAGCAGTGAAGGCAGGGGGAGCTCCTACAATGAGCAGTTCTTC. It encodes CASSEGRGSSYNEQFF.

This clone was observed a handful of times. The chain has TRBV5-5 and TRBJ2-3; 8 bases align to TRBD1. The V and J ends lost 4 bases and 0 bases, in that order; junction bases with no gene match: 4. Germline lookup yields CDR1 SGHKS and CDR2 YYEKEE (reference sequence). CDR3 length: 15 amino acids. For the CDR3, the DNA is TGTGCCAGCAGCGAAAACAGGGGGAGCACAGATACGCAGTATTTT. Amino acids: CASSENRGSTDTQYF.

In DNA form, the CDR3 reads TGTGCCAGCAGCCAGGGACTAGCGTTCGGGGAGACCCAGTACTTC. This translates into CASSQGLAFGETQYF. The genes are TRBV11-3 and TRBJ2-5; 10 positions match TRBD2. The CDR3 spans 15 residues. Trimming at V came to 5 bases and at J to 5 bases, leaving 8 bases not matched to a gene. In germline, CDR1 is SGHNT, CDR2 YENEEA.

This rearrangement joins TRBV18 to TRBJ2-7; D uncertain. Deletions cut 3 bases from V and 0 bases from J, with 6 bases between. This CDR3 is 13 amino acids long. Germline V lookup: CDR1 KGHSH, CDR2 LQKENI. The CDR3 DNA sequence: TGTGCCAGCTCACCCACCGTCTCCTACGAGCAGTACTTC. Protein: CASSPTVSYEQYF.

This clone was recorded once. The chain links TRBV7-9 to TRBJ1-2, with 7 bases identical to TRBD1. The CDR3 is made up of 14 amino acids. Losses at the gene ends were 4 bases for V and 8 bases for J; bases not matched to a gene: 10. Germline-derived CDR1 and CDR2 are SEHNR and FQNEAQ (reference sequence). CDR3: CASSSDLQGSGYTF. The CDR3 DNA reads TGTGCCAGCAGCTCCGATTTACAGGGGTCAGGCTACACCTTC.

V usage is TRBV28 and J usage is TRBJ1-1, with D unresolved. The CDR3 is made up of 11 amino acids. V was cut by 7 bases and J by 1 base, with 4 bases left in between. In germline, CDR1 is MDHEN, CDR2 SYDVKM. The CDR3 is CASKGNTEAFF. The CDR3 DNA reads TGTGCCAGCAAGGGGAACACTGAAGCTTTCTTT.

This clone was counted only a few times. The rearrangement links TRBV7-3 to TRBJ2-6; 7 bases are shared with TRBD1. CDR1 and CDR2 from the germline V gene are SGHTA and FQGTGA. The junction had 9 bases not matched to a gene; V was cut back by 4 bases and J by 0 bases. CDR3 length equals 18 residues. Written as DNA, the CDR3 is TGTGCCAGCAGCTCGACAGGGCCTAATAGCTCTGGGGCCAACGTCCTGACTTTC. Translated: CASSSTGPNSSGANVLTF.

The genes are TRBV2 and TRBJ1-2, with 8 bases aligning to TRBD1. V was pared by 6 bases and J by 5 bases, with 17 bases of the junction left unmatched. The CDR3 consists of 17 residues. CDR1 SNHLY and CDR2 FYNNEI come from the germline V gene. This chain's CDR3 is CASRVQGQASILYGYTF. Here the CDR3 DNA reads TGTGCCAGCAGAGTCCAGGGACAGGCTTCGATCTTGTATGGCTACACCTTC.

The gene calls are TRBV30 and TRBJ2-5; TRBD2 aligns across 11 bases. The CDR3 runs 18 residues. Germline loops: CDR1 GTSNPN, CDR2 SVGIG (reference sequence). With 3 bases clipped from V and 6 bases from J, the junction kept 18 bases outside the gene matches. Here the CDR3 reads CAWRMSEGLAGGAQTQYF. The CDR3 DNA follows: TGTGCCTGGAGAATGAGCGAAGGGCTAGCGGGGGGCGCTCAGACCCAGTACTTC.

The chain couples TRBV7-3 to TRBJ2-2; possibly TRBD1 for D (5 bases). V lost 6 bases to trimming and J lost 1 base, with 6 bases between them. Per the germline V gene, CDR1 is SGHTA and CDR2 is FQGTGA. CDR3 size: 13 residues. The CDR3 coding sequence is TGTGCCAGCAGTACAGGGAACACCGGGGAGCTGTTTTTT. Translated, it gives CASSTGNTGELFF.

This clone has a single count. V is TRBV7-6 and J is TRBJ1-3, with a possible D match to TRBD1 (6 bases). Germline V gene sequence: CDR1 SGHVS, CDR2 FNYEAQ. V lost 4 bases and J 4 bases, leaving 14 bases between the germline ends. The length of the CDR3 is 15 residues. This CDR3 reads CASSWGGQSGNTIYF. CDR3 in DNA: TGTGCCAGCAGCTGGGGGGGGCAATCAGGAAACACCATATATTTT.

The chain carries TRBV5-1 and TRBJ2-5, with no clear D. Between the trimmed V and J ends, which lost 0 bases and 1 base, there was a span of 4 bases. Germline loops: CDR1 SGHRS, CDR2 YFSETQ. This CDR3 is 13 amino acids long. CDR3 sequence (DNA): TGCGCCAGCAGCTTGGAAGCCCAAGAGACCCAGTACTTC. Amino acids: CASSLEAQETQYF.

The chain employs TRBV18 and TRBJ2-7; D might be TRBD2 (6 bases). The V end was cut by 9 bases, the J end by 4 bases, with 13 bases between. The germline V gene has CDR1 KGHSH and CDR2 LQKENI. CDR3 length equals 12 residues. CDR3 residues: CASAGGPYEQYF. The CDR3 DNA follows: TGTGCCAGTGCCGGGGGTCCGTACGAGCAGTACTTC.

This chain links TRBV6-5 with TRBJ2-7; D not certain. Germline CDR1 MNHEY, CDR2 SVGAGI. V dropped 7 bases and J dropped 4 bases, with 5 bases sitting between them. The CDR3 extends over 10 amino acids. The CDR3 sequence is CASNEYEQYF. The CDR3 nucleotides are TGTGCCAGCAACGAATACGAGCAGTACTTC.

The V and J genes are TRBV7-6 and TRBJ2-3; the D gene is possibly TRBD1 (7 bases). CDR1 SGHVS and CDR2 FNYEAQ come from the germline V gene. V lost 1 base to trimming and J lost 1 base, with 24 bases between them. CDR3 size: 20 residues. DNA of the CDR3: TGTGCCAGCAGCTTAGGGGGACAGTGGGACGGGGGCGGAGGCACAGATACGCAGTATTTT. Amino acids: CASSLGGQWDGGGGTDTQYF. The complete variable domain, with remaining parts taken from reference TRBV7-6 and TRBJ2-3, reads GAGVSQSPRYKVTKRGQDVALRCDPISGHVSLYWYRQALGQGPEFLTYFNYEAQQDKSGLPNDRFSAERPEGSISTLTIQRTEQRDSAMYRCASSLGGQWDGGGGTDTQYFGPGTRLTVL.

This clone came up a few times. V is TRBV27 and J is TRBJ1-6; D may be TRBD1 (5 bases). Germline values: CDR1 MNHEY, CDR2 SMNVEV (reference sequence). CDR3 length: 15 residues. Deletions cut 3 bases from V and 6 bases from J, with 12 bases between. The CDR3 region has the DNA TGTGCCAGCAGTTTTCGCAGGGTGGGTAATTCACCCCTCCACTTT. The encoded protein is CASSFRRVGNSPLHF.

The chain joins TRBV5-1 to TRBJ2-7, with TRBD2 matching over 7 bases. CDR1 and CDR2 from the germline V gene are SGHRS and YFSETQ. This CDR3 contains 16 residues. Trimming cost V 0 bases and J 4 bases; bases outside gene matches: 10. The chain's CDR3 is CASSLAPAGTTYEQYF. The CDR3 region has the DNA TGCGCCAGCAGCTTGGCACCAGCGGGGACCACTTACGAGCAGTACTTC.

V is TRBV6-1 and J is TRBJ2-5; 8 bases map to TRBD1. This CDR3 has 16 residues. Germline V gene lookup returns CDR1 MNHNS and CDR2 SASEGT. With V trimmed by 1 base and J by 5 bases, 9 bases remained unmatched. The CDR3 DNA sequence: TGTGCCAGCAGTGAAGTGGGACAGGCAGATAGGGAGACCCAGTACTTC. It codes for CASSEVGQADRETQYF.

This clone was counted a few times. This rearrangement joins TRBV10-2 to TRBJ1-5; 8 nucleotides line up with TRBD1. V lost 5 bases, J lost 7 bases, and 10 bases stayed unmatched. CDR1 is WSHSY and CDR2 is SAAADI in the germline V gene. This CDR3 has 15 amino acids. As DNA, the CDR3 is TGCGCCAGCAGTTTTGACAGGGGTCTTCTCCAGCCCCAGCATTTT. Translating gives CASSFDRGLLQPQHF.

This clone was counted between two and nine times. This chain joins TRBV6-1 and TRBJ1-5, with 8 bases aligning to TRBD1. This CDR3 region has 14 residues. J gave up 5 bases and V 6 bases, and 6 bases lay outside the gene matches. The germline V gene encodes CDR1 MNHNS and CDR2 SASEGT. The CDR3 DNA reads as TGTGCCAGCAGGCAGGGGACAGGTCATCAGCCCCAGCATTTT. The encoded protein is CASRQGTGHQPQHF.

J is TRBJ2-7 and V is TRBV7-3; tentative D call: TRBD2 (5 bases). CDR3 length: 14 residues. The V gene's germline CDR1 is SGHTA and CDR2 FQGTGA. V was trimmed by 0 bases and J by 4 bases, leaving 10 bases between them. The DNA of the CDR3 is TGTGCCAGCAGCTTAACTTCGACGGGATACGAGCAGTACTTC. Translating gives CASSLTSTGYEQYF.

This sequence joins TRBV7-9 and TRBJ2-7; TRBD1 matches at 9 bases. This CDR3 is built from 18 residues. Germline V gene lookup returns CDR1 SEHNR and CDR2 FQNEAQ (reference sequence). The ends lost 5 bases at V and 1 base at J; junction bases unmatched: 15. As DNA, the CDR3 is TGTGCCAGCAGCCTTGGGACAGGGACGATCGGTTTTTCCTACGAGCAGTACTTC. This translates into CASSLGTGTIGFSYEQYF.

CDR3 nucleotide sequence: TGCAGCGTTGGAGGGACAGTCCAACCTCTCTATCAGTTCTTC. Translating it yields CSVGGTVQPLYQFF. This chain joins TRBV29-1 and TRBJ2-1; the match to TRBD1 covers 7 bases. Germline values: CDR1 SQVTM, CDR2 ANQGSEA. J gave up 13 bases and V 4 bases, and 16 bases lay outside the gene matches. The CDR3 runs 14 residues.

The CDR3 region is CASSLDSRNGDTQYF. The CDR3 bases are TGTGCCAGCAGCTTAGACTCACGCAACGGAGATACGCAGTATTTT. The chain joins TRBV11-2 to TRBJ2-3; D not certain. Germline V gene data show CDR1 as SGHAT and CDR2 as FQNNGV. Trimming stripped 0 bases from V and 5 bases from J, with 12 bases between. The CDR3 is 15 amino acids.